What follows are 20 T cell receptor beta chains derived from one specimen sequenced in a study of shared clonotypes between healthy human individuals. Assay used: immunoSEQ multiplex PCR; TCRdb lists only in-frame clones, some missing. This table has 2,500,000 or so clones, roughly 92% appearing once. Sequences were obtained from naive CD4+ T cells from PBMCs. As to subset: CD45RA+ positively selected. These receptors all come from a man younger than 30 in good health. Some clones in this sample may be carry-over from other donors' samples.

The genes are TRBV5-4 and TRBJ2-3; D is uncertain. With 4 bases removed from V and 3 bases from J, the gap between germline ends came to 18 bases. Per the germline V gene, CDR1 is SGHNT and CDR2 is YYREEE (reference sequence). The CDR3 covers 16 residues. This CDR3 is CASSVRVEKRTDTQYF. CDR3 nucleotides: TGTGCCAGCAGCGTCCGAGTAGAAAAGAGAACAGATACGCAGTATTTT.

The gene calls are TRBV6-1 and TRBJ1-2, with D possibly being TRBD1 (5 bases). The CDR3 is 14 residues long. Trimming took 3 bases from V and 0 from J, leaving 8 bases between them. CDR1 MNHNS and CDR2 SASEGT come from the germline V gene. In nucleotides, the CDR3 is TGTGCCAGCAGTGAGGGACCCACTAACTATGGCTACACCTTC. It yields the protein CASSEGPTNYGYTF.

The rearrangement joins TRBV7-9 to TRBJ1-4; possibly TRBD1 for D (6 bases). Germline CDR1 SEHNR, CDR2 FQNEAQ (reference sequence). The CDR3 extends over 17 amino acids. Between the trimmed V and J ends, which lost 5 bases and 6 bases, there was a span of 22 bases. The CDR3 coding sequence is TGTGCCAGCAGCGCACAAAACCTAAGGGGGAGTCATGAAAAACTGTTTTTT. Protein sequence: CASSAQNLRGSHEKLFF.

The CDR3: CASSADSNQPQHF. Written as DNA, the CDR3 is TGTGCCAGTTCTGCGGATAGCAATCAGCCCCAGCATTTT. This chain connects TRBV28 to TRBJ1-5; D remains ambiguous. CDR3 length equals 13 residues. Germline values: CDR1 MDHEN, CDR2 SYDVKM. The ends were cut back, 9 bases at V and 0 bases at J, with 9 bases in the middle. The entire variable domain, with the rest obtained from reference TRBV28 and TRBJ1-5, is as follows: DVKVTQSSRYLVKRTGEKVFLECVQDMDHENMFWYRQDPGLGLRLIYFSYDVKMKEKGDIPEGYSVSREKKERFSLILESASTNQTSMYLCASSADSNQPQHFGDGTRLSIL.

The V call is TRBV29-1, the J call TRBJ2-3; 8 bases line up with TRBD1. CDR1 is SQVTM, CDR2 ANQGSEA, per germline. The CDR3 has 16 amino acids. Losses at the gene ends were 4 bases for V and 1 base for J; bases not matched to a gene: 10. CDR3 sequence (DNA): TGCAGCGTTGCCCTCCTGCGGGGACAGGGCACAGATACGCAGTATTTT. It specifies CSVALLRGQGTDTQYF.

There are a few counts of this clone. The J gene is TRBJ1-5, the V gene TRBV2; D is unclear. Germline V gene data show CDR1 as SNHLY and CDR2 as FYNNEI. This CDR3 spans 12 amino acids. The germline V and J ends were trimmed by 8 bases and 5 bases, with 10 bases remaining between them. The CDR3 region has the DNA TGTGCCAGCCAAGAGGGTGATCAGCCCCAGCATTTT. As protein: CASQEGDQPQHF.

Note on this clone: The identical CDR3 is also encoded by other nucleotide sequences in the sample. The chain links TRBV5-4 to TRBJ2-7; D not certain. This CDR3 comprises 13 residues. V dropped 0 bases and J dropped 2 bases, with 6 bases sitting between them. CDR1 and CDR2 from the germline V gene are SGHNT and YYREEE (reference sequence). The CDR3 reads CASSLDGAYEQYF. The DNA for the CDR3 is TGTGCCAGCAGCTTGGATGGAGCCTACGAGCAGTACTTC.

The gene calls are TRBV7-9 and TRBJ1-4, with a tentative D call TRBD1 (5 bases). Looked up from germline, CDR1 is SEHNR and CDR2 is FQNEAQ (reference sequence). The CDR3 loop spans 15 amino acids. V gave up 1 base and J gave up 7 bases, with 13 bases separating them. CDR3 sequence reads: CASSLGTRGTEKLFF. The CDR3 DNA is TGTGCCAGCAGCTTAGGGACCCGGGGGACTGAAAAACTGTTTTTT. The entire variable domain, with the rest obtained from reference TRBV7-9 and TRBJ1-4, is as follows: DTGVSQNPRHKITKRGQNVTFRCDPISEHNRLYWYRQTLGQGPEFLTYFQNEAQLEKSRLLSDRFSAERPKGSFSTLEIQRTEQGDSAMYLCASSLGTRGTEKLFFGSGTQLSVL.

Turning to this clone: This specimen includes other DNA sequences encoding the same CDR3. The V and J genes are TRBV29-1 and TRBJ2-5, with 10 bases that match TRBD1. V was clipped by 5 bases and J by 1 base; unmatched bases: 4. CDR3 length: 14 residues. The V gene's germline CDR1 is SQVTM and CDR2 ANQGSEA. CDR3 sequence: CSVRDRGPQETQYF. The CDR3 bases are TGCAGCGTTCGGGACAGGGGCCCCCAAGAGACCCAGTACTTC.

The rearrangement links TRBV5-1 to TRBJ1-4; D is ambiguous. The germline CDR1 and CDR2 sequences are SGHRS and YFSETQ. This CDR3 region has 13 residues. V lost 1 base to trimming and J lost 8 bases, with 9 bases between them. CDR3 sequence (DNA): TGCGCCAGCAGCTTGTGGCCGGGGGAAAAACTGTTTTTT. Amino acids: CASSLWPGEKLFF. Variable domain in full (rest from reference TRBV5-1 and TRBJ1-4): KAGVTQTPRYLIKTRGQQVTLSCSPISGHRSVSWYQQTPGQGLQFLFEYFSETQRNKGNFPGRFSGRQFSNSRSEMNVSTLELGDSALYLCASSLWPGEKLFFGSGTQLSVL.

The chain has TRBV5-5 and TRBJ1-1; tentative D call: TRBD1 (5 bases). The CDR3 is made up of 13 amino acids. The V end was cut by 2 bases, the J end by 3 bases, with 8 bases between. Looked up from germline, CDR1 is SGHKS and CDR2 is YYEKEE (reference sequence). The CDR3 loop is CASSFTTDTEAFF. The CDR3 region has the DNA TGTGCCAGCAGCTTTACGACAGACACTGAAGCTTTCTTT.

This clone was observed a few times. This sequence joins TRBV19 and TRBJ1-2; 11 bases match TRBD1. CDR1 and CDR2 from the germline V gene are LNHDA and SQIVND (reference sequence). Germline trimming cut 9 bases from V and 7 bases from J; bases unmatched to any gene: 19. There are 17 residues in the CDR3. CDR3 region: CASPTLLGQGATGGYTF. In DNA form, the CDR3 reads TGTGCCAGCCCCACTCTTCTAGGACAGGGGGCAACGGGTGGCTACACCTTC.

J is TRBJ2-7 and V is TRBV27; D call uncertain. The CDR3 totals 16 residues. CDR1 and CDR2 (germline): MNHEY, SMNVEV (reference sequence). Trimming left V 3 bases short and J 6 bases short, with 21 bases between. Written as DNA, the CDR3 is TGTGCCAGCAGTTTTAATAGTCGTAACAACTTTGGCGAGCAGTACTTC. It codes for CASSFNSRNNFGEQYF.

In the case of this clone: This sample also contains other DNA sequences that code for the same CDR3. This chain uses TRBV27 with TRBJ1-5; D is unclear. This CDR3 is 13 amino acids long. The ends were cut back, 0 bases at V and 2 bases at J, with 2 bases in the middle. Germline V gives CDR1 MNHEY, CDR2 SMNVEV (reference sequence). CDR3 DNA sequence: TGTGCCAGCAGTTTATCTCGCAATCAGCCCCAGCATTTT. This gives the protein CASSLSRNQPQHF.

DNA of the CDR3: TGCGCCAGCAGCCGTGACCGGGCGGTAAGCTCCTACGAGCAGTACTTC. It yields the protein CASSRDRAVSSYEQYF. The chain links TRBV4-1 to TRBJ2-7; the D is unclear. The V end was cut by 4 bases, the J end by 0 bases, with 16 bases between. Germline V gene data show CDR1 as MGHRA and CDR2 as YSYEKL. The CDR3 extends over 16 amino acids.

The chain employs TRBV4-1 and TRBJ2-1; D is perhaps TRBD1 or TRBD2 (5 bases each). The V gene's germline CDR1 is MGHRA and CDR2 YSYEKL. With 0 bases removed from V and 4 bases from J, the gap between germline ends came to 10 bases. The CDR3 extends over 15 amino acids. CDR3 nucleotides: TGCGCCAGCAGCCAAGAGGGCAGGGAGTACAATGAGCAGTTCTTC. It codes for CASSQEGREYNEQFF.

CDR3 coding DNA: TGTGCCAGCAGCGTAGATCACAGCTCAGGAAACACCATATATTTT. Its translation: CASSVDHSSGNTIYF. This sequence joins TRBV9 and TRBJ1-3; D not certain. The CDR3 is 15 amino acids. Germline V gene sequence: CDR1 SGDLS, CDR2 YYNGEE. Trimming took off 0 bases at V and 4 bases at J, with 11 bases between the two ends.

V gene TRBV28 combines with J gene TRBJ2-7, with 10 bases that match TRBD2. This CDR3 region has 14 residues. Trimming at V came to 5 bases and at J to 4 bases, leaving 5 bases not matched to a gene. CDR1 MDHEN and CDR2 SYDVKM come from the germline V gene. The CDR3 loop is CASSTGLALYEQYF. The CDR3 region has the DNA TGTGCCAGCAGTACGGGACTAGCGCTTTACGAGCAGTACTTC. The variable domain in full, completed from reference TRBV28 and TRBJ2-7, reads DVKVTQSSRYLVKRTGEKVFLECVQDMDHENMFWYRQDPGLGLRLIYFSYDVKMKEKGDIPEGYSVSREKKERFSLILESASTNQTSMYLCASSTGLALYEQYFGPGTRLTVT.

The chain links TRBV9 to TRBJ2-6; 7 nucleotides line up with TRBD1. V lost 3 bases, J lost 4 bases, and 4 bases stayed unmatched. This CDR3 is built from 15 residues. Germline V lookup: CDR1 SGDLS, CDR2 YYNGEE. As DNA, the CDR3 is TGTGCCAGCAGCGCTATGACAGGGGGGGCCAACGTCCTGACTTTC. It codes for CASSAMTGGANVLTF.

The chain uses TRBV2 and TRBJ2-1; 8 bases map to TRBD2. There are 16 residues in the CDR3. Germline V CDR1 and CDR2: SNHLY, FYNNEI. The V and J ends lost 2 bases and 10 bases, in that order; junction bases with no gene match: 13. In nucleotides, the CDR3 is TGTGCCAGCAGTGAAAGTCTAGCGGGTGGGGGAGGAGAGCAGTTCTTC. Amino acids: CASSESLAGGGGEQFF.